Presented here are 28 T cell receptor beta chains from one specimen sequenced in a study of T cells in narcolepsy. Using immunoSEQ multiplex PCR, the repertoire was profiled, and TCRdb retains in-frame clones only, with some absent. The repertoire consists of around 15,000 clones, with 85% to 90% occurring once and the leading ten covering 30% to 40%. The specimen was memory (CD45RA-) CD4+ T cells from blood. The receptors shown here come from a human donor in good health.

The chain combines TRBV2 with TRBJ2-1; TRBD2 matches at 8 bases. Per germline, CDR1 SNHLY and CDR2 FYNNEI. Trimming at V came to 4 bases and at J to 2 bases, leaving 4 bases not matched to a gene. The CDR3 has 15 residues. The chain's CDR3 is CASSVWRGAYNEQFF. DNA of the CDR3: TGTGCCAGCAGTGTCTGGCGGGGGGCCTACAATGAGCAGTTCTTC.

Only one count was recorded for this clone. The junction differs from germline at one of its ends, possibly a read error. The chain uses TRBV12-5 and TRBJ2-7; D perhaps matches TRBD1 (6 bases). The V gene's germline CDR1 is LGHNT and CDR2 FRNRAP. The CDR3 is made up of 14 amino acids. CDR3 protein: CASGLVGARHEQYF. The CDR3 region has the DNA TGTGCTAGTGGTCTGGTGGGGGCGCGCCACGAGCAGTACTTC.

The gene calls are TRBV19 and TRBJ1-5; D is uncertain. Between the trimmed V and J ends, which lost 6 bases and 0 bases, there was a span of 6 bases. Germline-derived CDR1 and CDR2 are LNHDA and SQIVND (reference sequence). This CDR3 region has 13 residues. The CDR3 DNA follows: TGTGCCAGTAGAGAGTATAGCAATCAGCCCCAGCATTTT. Translation gives CASREYSNQPQHF.

This clone has more than one count but fewer than ten. The chain recombines TRBV6-1 with TRBJ1-4; TRBD1 is a possible D gene (6 bases). This CDR3 is built from 15 residues. The V gene lost 1 base and the J gene lost 8 bases, with 14 bases spanning the gap. CDR1 and CDR2 (germline): MNHNS, SASEGT. The CDR3 DNA sequence: TGTGCCAGCAGTGAAGGGGGGCAGGGGTCCGAAAAACTGTTTTTT. Translating gives CASSEGGQGSEKLFF.

The V gene is TRBV5-6, the J gene TRBJ2-1, with TRBD2 matching 12 bases. V lost 4 bases to trimming and J lost 15 bases; unmatched junction nucleotides: 8. The CDR3 consists of 13 residues. Germline V gene lookup returns CDR1 SGHDT and CDR2 YYEEEE. The chain's CDR3 is CASSLTSGRVPFF. Here the CDR3 DNA reads TGTGCCAGCAGCCTGACTAGCGGGAGAGTCCCGTTCTTC.

This chain links TRBV18 with TRBJ2-7, with D possibly being TRBD1 or TRBD2 (6 bases each). This CDR3 region has 13 residues. The germline V and J ends were trimmed by 2 bases and 5 bases, with 10 bases remaining between them. The V gene's germline CDR1 is KGHSH and CDR2 LQKENI. Written as DNA, the CDR3 is TGTGCCAGCTCACCATTCGGGGGCAACGAGCAGTACTTC. This sequence encodes CASSPFGGNEQYF.

The genes are TRBV7-9 and TRBJ2-4; TRBD1 agrees at 12 bases. The CDR3 loop spans 16 amino acids. CDR1 is SEHNR and CDR2 is FQNEAQ in the germline V gene (reference sequence). With V trimmed by 5 bases and J by 9 bases, 11 bases remained unmatched. The CDR3 DNA is TGTGCCAGCAGCCGGGACAGGGGGCCCGGTGGAGGCATTCAGTACTTC. This translates into CASSRDRGPGGGIQYF.

The rearrangement joins TRBV15 to TRBJ2-7; either TRBD1 or TRBD2 may supply D (6 bases each). CDR1 is LNHNV, CDR2 YYDKDF, per germline (reference sequence). The V end was cut by 1 base, the J end by 5 bases, with 15 bases between. The CDR3 consists of 15 residues. The CDR3 is CATSRGGARPNEQYF. The CDR3 nucleotides are TGTGCCACCAGCAGAGGGGGGGCCCGCCCTAACGAGCAGTACTTC.

The chain joins TRBV19 to TRBJ1-4; possible D gene TRBD1, 5 bases. CDR3 size: 11 residues. Trimming stripped 5 bases from V and 10 bases from J, with 8 bases between. The V gene's germline CDR1 is LNHDA and CDR2 SQIVND (reference sequence). The CDR3 nucleotides read TGTGCCAGTAGTTGGGGGGGAAAACTGTTTTTT. It translates to CASSWGGKLFF.

The chain combines TRBV7-2 with TRBJ1-6, with D tentatively TRBD1 (5 bases). V dropped 6 bases and J dropped 7 bases, with 19 bases sitting between them. CDR1 and CDR2 (germline): SGHTA, FQGNSA. The CDR3 totals 16 residues. CDR3: CASSRKSGQGNSPLHF. CDR3 nucleotide sequence: TGTGCCAGCAGTCGAAAATCGGGGCAGGGAAATTCACCCCTCCACTTT.

This chain joins TRBV19 and TRBJ1-5, with D possibly matching TRBD1 (6 bases). Germline CDR1 reads LNHDA; CDR2 reads SQIVND (reference sequence). CDR3 length: 16 amino acids. The V end was cut by 9 bases, the J end by 5 bases, with 23 bases between. Here the CDR3 reads CASDRGDTVLHQPQHF. In DNA form, the CDR3 reads TGTGCCAGCGACCGGGGGGACACGGTGCTTCATCAGCCCCAGCATTTT.

The rearrangement uses TRBV9 and TRBJ1-5, with D hard to call. Trimming removed 0 bases at V and 6 bases at J, with 13 bases between. CDR3 size: 15 residues. CDR1 is SGDLS, CDR2 YYNGEE, per germline. The DNA for the CDR3 is TGTGCCAGCAGCGTAGAGGGCCTATCAAGTCAGCCCCAGCATTTT. It is translated as CASSVEGLSSQPQHF.

The genes are TRBV29-1 and TRBJ1-2; 8 bases map to TRBD1. In germline, CDR1 is SQVTM, CDR2 ANQGSEA. The trim removed 4 bases at V and 5 bases at J, leaving 3 bases unmatched. The CDR3 is 12 amino acids. The CDR3 DNA sequence: TGCAGCGTTGTGGACAGGGCGTATGGCTACACCTTC. It encodes CSVVDRAYGYTF.

The CDR3 coding sequence is TGTGCCACCGGGACAGGGGGGTTTGGCACTGAAGCTTTCTTT. It specifies CATGTGGFGTEAFF. This chain connects TRBV19 to TRBJ1-1, with 11 nucleotides matching TRBD1. Germline V gene sequence: CDR1 LNHDA, CDR2 SQIVND (reference sequence). CDR3 length equals 14 residues. Losses at the gene ends were 10 bases for V and 4 bases for J; bases not matched to a gene: 8.

The V call is TRBV7-2, the J call TRBJ1-5, with D perhaps TRBD1 (5 bases). This CDR3 has 15 amino acids. Per germline, CDR1 SGHTA and CDR2 FQGNSA. Trimming shortened V by 4 bases and J by 3 bases, and 13 bases separated the two germline ends. CDR3 protein: CASSSQGGDNQPQHF. CDR3 nucleotides: TGTGCCAGCAGCTCCCAGGGTGGGGACAATCAGCCCCAGCATTTT.

This clone appeared once. The chain uses TRBV19 and TRBJ1-5, with TRBD1 identical over 9 bases. The length of the CDR3 is 19 residues. Germline trimming cut 1 base from V and 2 bases from J; bases unmatched to any gene: 12. Germline V CDR1 and CDR2: LNHDA, SQIVND (reference sequence). The DNA of the CDR3 is TGTGCCAGTAGTATAGCAGGGACAGGGATCCGTTATGGCAATCAGCCCCAGCATTTT. Residues: CASSIAGTGIRYGNQPQHF.

This chain uses TRBV6-5 with TRBJ1-2; 8 bases match TRBD1. The CDR3 sequence is 14 residues long. With 6 bases clipped from V and 7 bases from J, the junction kept 10 bases outside the gene matches. The germline V gene encodes CDR1 MNHEY and CDR2 SVGAGI. CDR3 protein: CASRARAGGIGYTF. CDR3 DNA: TGTGCCAGCAGGGCGAGGGCAGGGGGCATTGGCTACACCTTC.

The chain combines TRBV9 with TRBJ2-2, with D perhaps matching TRBD1 (5 bases). V lost 2 bases, J lost 1 base, and 9 bases lay in between. CDR1 and CDR2 (germline): SGDLS, YYNGEE. This CDR3 contains 15 residues. CDR3 in amino acids: CASSVTDWNTGELFF. The CDR3 DNA reads as TGTGCCAGCAGCGTGACAGACTGGAACACCGGGGAGCTGTTTTTT.

The CDR3 bases are TGTGCCAGCACCCGGGGGGCGGGCTACGAGCAGTACTTC. Translating gives CASTRGAGYEQYF. This rearrangement joins TRBV6-5 to TRBJ2-7, with D possibly matching TRBD2 (7 bases). Trimming pared 7 bases from V and 3 bases from J, leaving 13 bases between. The CDR3 runs 13 residues. Germline assignment: CDR1 MNHEY and CDR2 SVGAGI.

This chain connects TRBV7-2 to TRBJ2-3; D not certain. V was cut by 3 bases and J by 2 bases, with 12 bases left in between. The CDR3 is 15 amino acids. Germline CDR1 is SGHTA and CDR2 is FQGNSA. CDR3 loop: CASSLIGSLTDTQYF. CDR3 DNA: TGTGCCAGCAGCTTGATAGGATCTCTCACAGATACGCAGTATTTT.

V usage is TRBV5-4 and J usage is TRBJ2-1, with 8 nucleotides matching TRBD1. The V and J ends lost 3 bases and 8 bases, in that order; junction bases with no gene match: 10. CDR3 size: 15 residues. Germline V gene lookup returns CDR1 SGHNT and CDR2 YYREEE (reference sequence). CDR3 region: CASSSYQGQGHEQFF. CDR3 nucleotide sequence: TGTGCCAGCAGCTCATACCAAGGACAGGGCCATGAGCAGTTCTTC.

This clone was seen a few times. The chain uses TRBV6-5 and TRBJ1-3; D is unresolved. Looked up from germline, CDR1 is MNHEY and CDR2 is SVGAGI. CDR3 length: 15 amino acids. Trimming shortened V by 6 bases and J by 4 bases, and 16 bases separated the two germline ends. CDR3 DNA: TGTGCCAGCAGCTCTCGGTCCCCGGGGGGAAACACCATATATTTT. Its translation is CASSSRSPGGNTIYF.

The rearrangement links TRBV12-5 to TRBJ2-1; 11 bases are shared with TRBD2. V shed 0 bases, J shed 4 bases, and the junction held 2 bases outside the gene matches. Germline values: CDR1 LGHNT, CDR2 FRNRAP. The length of the CDR3 is 16 residues. The chain's CDR3 is CASGLVLAGGYNEQFF. In DNA, the CDR3 is TGTGCTAGTGGTTTGGTTTTAGCGGGAGGGTACAATGAGCAGTTCTTC.

The chain joins TRBV5-4 to TRBJ2-2; TRBD1 might be the D (6 bases). There are 15 residues in the CDR3. V gave up 4 bases and J gave up 4 bases, with 14 bases separating them. CDR1 is SGHNT, CDR2 YYREEE, per germline (reference sequence). The CDR3 nucleotides read TGTGCCAGCAGCCTGACTCAGGGGCCCACCGGGGAGCTGTTTTTT. Amino acid sequence: CASSLTQGPTGELFF.

This chain joins TRBV4-3 and TRBJ1-6, with 8 bases identical to TRBD1. CDR1 and CDR2 from the germline V gene are LGHNA and YSLEER. The V and J ends lost 1 base and 10 bases, in that order; junction bases with no gene match: 9. The CDR3 totals 16 residues. The CDR3 DNA is TGCGCCAGCAGCCAAGGCATAGACAGGGGTGGCTCACCCCTCCACTTT. Its translation is CASSQGIDRGGSPLHF.

The rearrangement joins TRBV18 to TRBJ1-6; TRBD1 aligns across 9 bases. The CDR3 covers 15 residues. J was trimmed by 6 bases and V by 4 bases; bases with no gene match: 4. The germline V gene encodes CDR1 KGHSH and CDR2 LQKENI. The CDR3 coding sequence is TGTGCCAGCTCACTCGGGACAGGGAGTAATTCACCCCTCCACTTT. Translated: CASSLGTGSNSPLHF.

This chain links TRBV7-3 with TRBJ2-1; D is possibly TRBD1 (6 bases). Trimming pared 5 bases from V and 2 bases from J, leaving 7 bases between. The CDR3 spans 13 residues. Germline V gene data show CDR1 as SGHTA and CDR2 as FQGTGA. The CDR3 nucleotides read TGTGCCAGCAGCCGGGACACCTACAATGAGCAGTTCTTC. Translation gives CASSRDTYNEQFF.

The V and J genes are TRBV18 and TRBJ2-2; 11 nucleotides match TRBD2. V shed 2 bases and J 6 bases; nucleotides not matched to a gene: 8. The CDR3 length is 17 residues. Germline CDR1 KGHSH, CDR2 LQKENI. CDR3: CASSPMASGRIAGELFF. The DNA for the CDR3 is TGTGCCAGCTCACCAATGGCTAGCGGGAGGATCGCCGGGGAGCTGTTTTTT.